This T cell receptor (beta chain) was captured by sequencing in a study of cytomegalovirus exposure and HLA in healthy donors. PCR used 60 Vbeta primers and 13 Jbeta primers. Repertoires were generated with immunoSEQ multiplex PCR, while TCRdb's copy carries only in-frame clones and drops some. The data hold more than 110,000 clones, with 70% to 80% observed a single time. In this sample, this clone turned up once. Its cognate antigen is unknown. General study points: The likely explanation for a cluster of highly shared sequence variants was sequencing artifact. According to a later analysis, most TCR beta chains associated with CMV appeared HLA-restricted.

The receptor was derived from a male donor in good health and CMV-seronegative. The sample was PBMCs.

The CDR3 nucleotides are TGTGCCTGGAGTGTTCACAGGAACTCTGGAAACACCATATATTTT. Its protein product is CAWSVHRNSGNTIYF. The chain carries TRBV30 and TRBJ1-3; a possible D gene is TRBD1 (5 bases). Deletions cut 0 bases from V and 0 bases from J, with 9 bases between. The CDR3 contains 15 residues. Per germline, CDR1 GTSNPN and CDR2 SVGIG (reference sequence).